Following are 15 T cell receptor beta chains from one sample sequenced in a study of T cell changes during pregnancy in multiple sclerosis. Data came from immunoSEQ multiplex PCR; TCRdb stores just in-frame clones and leaves some out. The data show about 53,000 clones, 90% seen once. The specimen was CD8+ T cells from peripheral blood mononuclear cells, collected before pregnancy. The receptors were gathered from a female donor with multiple sclerosis, enrolled in a pregnancy study.

This chain links TRBV7-2 with TRBJ2-3; 14 bases are shared with TRBD2. CDR1 and CDR2 (germline): SGHTA, FQGNSA. Trimming at V came to 5 bases and at J to 5 bases, leaving 6 bases not matched to a gene. The CDR3 extends over 16 amino acids. The CDR3 sequence is CASSAGLAGDIDTQYF. The CDR3 nucleotides are TGTGCCAGCAGCGCGGGACTAGCGGGGGATATAGATACGCAGTATTTT.

About this clone itself: Compared with germline, one end of the junction differs, possibly owing to a read error. The identical CDR3 is also encoded by other nucleotide sequences in the sample. V and J are TRBV4-2 and TRBJ1-2; 7 bases agree with TRBD1. The CDR3 extends over 16 amino acids. Germline V gene lookup returns CDR1 LGHNA and CDR2 YNFKEQ. The CDR3: CASSRPRDSSNYGYTF. CDR3 sequence (DNA): TGTGCCAGCAGCCGACCCCGGGACAGCTCCAACTATGGCTACACCTTT.

In this sample, this clone turned up once. This rearrangement joins TRBV5-4 to TRBJ2-7; TRBD1 matches 9 bases. V shed 4 bases and J 7 bases; nucleotides not matched to a gene: 9. The V gene's germline CDR1 is SGHNT and CDR2 YYREEE (reference sequence). This CDR3 is built from 14 residues. CDR3 region: CASSAGTGTREQYF. In nucleotides, the CDR3 is TGTGCCAGCAGCGCCGGGACAGGGACCCGGGAGCAGTACTTC.

The V gene is TRBV9, the J gene TRBJ1-4, with 11 bases that match TRBD1. V lost 0 bases to trimming and J lost 10 bases; unmatched junction nucleotides: 2. The CDR3 sequence is 14 residues long. Germline V CDR1 and CDR2: SGDLS, YYNGEE. This CDR3 is CASSVGTGGGKLFF. The CDR3, as DNA: TGTGCCAGCAGCGTAGGGACAGGGGGCGGAAAACTGTTTTTT.

This sequence joins TRBV4-3 and TRBJ2-7, with 7 bases aligning to TRBD1. Germline-derived CDR1 and CDR2 are LGHNA and YSLEER. This CDR3 comprises 18 residues. V trimming: 0 bases; J trimming: 3 bases; junction bases outside the gene matches: 14. The CDR3: CASSQDGSPGTAIYEQYF. As DNA, the CDR3 is TGCGCCAGCAGCCAAGACGGATCACCCGGGACAGCGATCTACGAGCAGTACTTC.

The chain recombines TRBV9 with TRBJ1-2; TRBD1 is a possible D gene (6 bases). The V end was cut by 3 bases, the J end by 6 bases, with 21 bases between. The CDR3 covers 16 residues. The germline V gene encodes CDR1 SGDLS and CDR2 YYNGEE. The CDR3 DNA follows: TGTGCCAGCAGCGAACAGGGCCACCCGGGAGGCGATGGCTACACCTTC. As protein: CASSEQGHPGGDGYTF.

The chain joins TRBV9 to TRBJ2-3; 12 bases are a match to TRBD2. With 9 bases clipped from V and 4 bases from J, the junction kept 12 bases outside the gene matches. The CDR3 covers 16 residues. From germline, CDR1 is SGDLS and CDR2 YYNGEE. CDR3 region: CATGPSGGVASDTQYF. CDR3 nucleotides: TGTGCCACCGGACCTAGCGGGGGGGTCGCTTCAGATACGCAGTATTTT.

CDR3 nucleotide sequence: TGTGCCAGCGGTGGAGCGGGACGGCAGTTCTTC. It codes for CASGGAGRQFF. The chain couples TRBV9 to TRBJ2-1; 7 bases align to TRBD2. Unmatched junction bases numbered 7, after V lost 7 bases and J lost 12 bases. This CDR3 has 11 amino acids. The germline V gene encodes CDR1 SGDLS and CDR2 YYNGEE.

This clone was picked up one time. This chain links TRBV6-5 with TRBJ1-5; no clear D gene. V lost 7 bases and J 4 bases, leaving 17 bases between the germline ends. This CDR3 region has 15 residues. Germline loops: CDR1 MNHEY, CDR2 SVGAGI. The CDR3 region has the DNA TGTGCCAGCAAGTCGTTGAACAGCAATAATCAGCCCCAGCATTTT. It yields the protein CASKSLNSNNQPQHF.

V and J are TRBV7-9 and TRBJ1-2, with D possibly matching TRBD1 (5 bases). The CDR3 is 13 amino acids. The ends were cut back, 3 bases at V and 8 bases at J, with 13 bases in the middle. From germline, CDR1 is SEHNR and CDR2 FQNEAQ (reference sequence). CDR3 in amino acids: CASSLGEGFGYTF. The CDR3, as DNA: TGTGCCAGCAGCTTGGGGGAGGGCTTCGGCTACACCTTC.

V and J are TRBV9 and TRBJ2-7; weak D call: TRBD1 (5 bases). The CDR3 loop spans 14 amino acids. V was shortened by 0 bases and J by 2 bases, with 9 bases between the two germline ends. Germline loops: CDR1 SGDLS, CDR2 YYNGEE. As DNA, the CDR3 is TGTGCCAGCAGCGTAGATGACAGTACCTACGAGCAGTACTTC. Amino acid sequence: CASSVDDSTYEQYF.

This chain links TRBV6-5 with TRBJ2-5; TRBD1 is a possible D gene (5 bases). This CDR3 has 13 amino acids. Looked up from germline, CDR1 is MNHEY and CDR2 is SVGAGI. The V end was cut by 1 base, the J end by 4 bases, with 7 bases between. The CDR3 here is CASSYFRGETQYF. The CDR3 nucleotides read TGTGCCAGCAGTTACTTTAGGGGAGAGACCCAGTACTTC.

The chain carries TRBV6-5 and TRBJ1-5, with D unresolved. The V and J ends lost 5 bases and 4 bases respectively, with 6 bases between them. Looked up from germline, CDR1 is MNHEY and CDR2 is SVGAGI. This CDR3 has 12 residues. CDR3 DNA sequence: TGTGCCAGCAGTCCGGGGAATCAGCCCCAGCATTTT. As protein: CASSPGNQPQHF.

The rearrangement uses TRBV19 and TRBJ2-3; D may be TRBD2 (7 bases). V dropped 0 bases and J dropped 3 bases, with 16 bases sitting between them. From germline, CDR1 is LNHDA and CDR2 SQIVND (reference sequence). This CDR3 has 17 amino acids. The CDR3 DNA sequence: TGTGCCAGTAGTATAGATTTTGCGGGGGCCCAAACAGATACGCAGTATTTT. Translated, it gives CASSIDFAGAQTDTQYF.

V is TRBV7-9 and J is TRBJ2-7; 9 nucleotides match TRBD1. The CDR3 is 14 residues long. V lost 4 bases and J lost 4; bases outside the gene matches: 5. Germline V gives CDR1 SEHNR, CDR2 FQNEAQ (reference sequence). In DNA form, the CDR3 reads TGTGCCAGCAGCTCCCCGGGACAGGGATACGAGCAGTACTTC. It yields the protein CASSSPGQGYEQYF. Based on the CDR3 plus reference TRBV7-9 and TRBJ2-7, the full variable domain is DTGVSQNPRHKITKRGQNVTFRCDPISEHNRLYWYRQTLGQGPEFLTYFQNEAQLEKSRLLSDRFSAERPKGSFSTLEIQRTEQGDSAMYLCASSSPGQGYEQYFGPGTRLTVT.